Following are 8 T cell receptor beta chains from one sample sequenced in a study of blood T cell repertoires in COVID-19 (dated by TCRdb to the early 2020s). Receptor libraries were prepared by the immunoSEQ multiplex PCR assay. This is the immuneACCESS table as TCRdb keeps it, with only in-frame sequences that have V and J called. A part of the clones is gone; compared with another copy, unresolved V genes explain less than half, and the rest is unexplained. This sample has under 300,000 clones in its table, and approximately 80% of those were observed once. About 15% of the sample is held by the ten biggest clonotypes. The sequenced sample consisted of PBMCs or T cells enriched from blood (not recorded which). These receptors all come from a man aged 35 to 55 who had recovered from COVID-19.

V gene TRBV9 combines with J gene TRBJ1-3, with D possibly being TRBD1 (6 bases). Germline V lookup: CDR1 SGDLS, CDR2 YYNGEE. V was shortened by 4 bases and J by 0 bases, with 11 bases between the two germline ends. The CDR3 has 15 residues. The CDR3 region has the DNA TGTGCCAGCAGCCCGCGGACAGTCTCTGGAAACACCATATATTTT. Amino acids: CASSPRTVSGNTIYF.

The J gene is TRBJ2-1, the V gene TRBV30; 8 bases map to TRBD2. The CDR3 sequence is 14 residues long. Trimming removed 5 bases from V and 7 bases from J; junction bases left unmatched: 10. CDR1 GTSNPN and CDR2 SVGIG come from the germline V gene (reference sequence). In nucleotides, the CDR3 is TGTGCCTGGGAGCCGGTGGCGGGGGGAAATGAGCAGTTCTTC. Its protein is CAWEPVAGGNEQFF.

This rearrangement joins TRBV10-3 to TRBJ2-3; TRBD1 agrees at 7 bases. V shed 3 bases and J 4 bases; nucleotides not matched to a gene: 4. Germline loops: CDR1 ENHRY, CDR2 SYGVKD. This CDR3 contains 14 residues. The CDR3 coding sequence is TGTGCCATCAGTGACCCGACAGGGTCAGATACGCAGTATTTT. Amino acids: CAISDPTGSDTQYF.

J is TRBJ1-2 and V is TRBV15; tentatively, D is TRBD1 (5 bases). There are 15 residues in the CDR3. From germline, CDR1 is LNHNV and CDR2 YYDKDF (reference sequence). V gave up 0 bases and J gave up 7 bases, with 15 bases separating them. CDR3 in amino acids: CATSRDKETVAGYTF. For the CDR3, the DNA is TGTGCCACCAGCAGAGATAAGGAGACAGTAGCTGGCTACACCTTC.

This chain connects TRBV6-1 to TRBJ1-4; 7 nucleotides match TRBD1. The CDR3 sequence is 16 residues long. The trim removed 4 bases at V and 3 bases at J, leaving 8 bases unmatched. Germline assignment: CDR1 MNHNS and CDR2 SASEGT. The CDR3 spells CASSADRVFANEKLFF. CDR3 nucleotides: TGTGCCAGCAGTGCCGACAGGGTTTTTGCTAATGAAAAACTGTTTTTT.

There are a few counts of this clone. This chain uses TRBV3-1 (or the pseudogene TRBV3-2) with TRBJ1-2; a weak D match, TRBD1 (5 bases). V lost 0 bases and J 8 bases, leaving 13 bases between the germline ends. Looked up from germline, CDR1 is LGHDT and CDR2 is YNNKEL (reference sequence). The CDR3 runs to 14 residues. This CDR3 reads CASSQDSGFDGYTF. CDR3 DNA: TGTGCCAGCAGCCAAGATTCAGGGTTCGACGGCTACACCTTC.

This clone appeared once. This chain joins TRBV5-6 and TRBJ1-6; 7 bases line up with TRBD1. Losses at the gene ends were 0 bases for V and 14 bases for J; bases not matched to a gene: 2. CDR1 is SGHDT and CDR2 is YYEEEE in the germline V gene. This CDR3 is built from 12 residues. CDR3 amino acids: CASSLGDSTLHF. The CDR3 region has the DNA TGTGCCAGCAGCTTGGGGGACAGCACCCTCCACTTT.

This clone was found once. The chain is built from TRBV28 and TRBJ2-1; D remains unclear. Trimming took 3 bases from V and 9 from J, leaving 9 bases between them. The CDR3 runs 12 residues. CDR1 is MDHEN, CDR2 SYDVKM, per germline. The CDR3 DNA reads TGTGCCAGCAGTTTCGGTCGGAGTGAGCAGTTCTTC. Translating it yields CASSFGRSEQFF.